A single sample gave rise to the 22 T cell receptor beta chains below, sequenced in a study of OX40 agonist ivuxolimab in advanced cancers. TCRdb's table, derived via immunoSEQ multiplex PCR, lists solely in-frame clones and lacks some. The sample contains some 35,000 clones, roughly 80% of which appear only once. The source was CD4+ or CD8+ T cells sorted from blood, collected in a trial of the OX40 agonist ivuxolimab. The receptors here all came from an adult with an advanced solid tumor such as melanoma, head and neck, liver or kidney cancer.

V and J are TRBV7-9 and TRBJ1-5; possibly TRBD1 for D (5 bases). V lost 1 base and J lost 2, with 15 bases in between. This CDR3 is built from 17 residues. Germline-derived CDR1 and CDR2 are SEHNR and FQNEAQ (reference sequence). The CDR3 nucleotides read TGTGCCAGCAGCTTAGTTTCTGGGGGAGGCGGCAATCAGCCCCAGCATTTT. This sequence encodes CASSLVSGGGGNQPQHF.

The V call is TRBV5-8, the J call TRBJ1-6; 8 nucleotides agree with TRBD1. The CDR3 has 14 residues. V lost 5 bases and J lost 7; bases outside the gene matches: 5. Germline lookup yields CDR1 SGHTS and CDR2 YDEGEE. CDR3 sequence (DNA): TGTGCCAGCAGGTCGGGACAGGCAAATTCACCCCTCCACTTT. The encoded protein is CASRSGQANSPLHF.

The chain links TRBV30 to TRBJ2-6; 11 bases are a match to TRBD1. V lost 2 bases, J lost 0 bases, and 3 bases stayed unmatched. This CDR3 contains 17 residues. CDR1 and CDR2 from the germline V gene are GTSNPN and SVGIG (reference sequence). The CDR3 loop reads CAWSPGQGASGANVLTF. Written as DNA, the CDR3 is TGTGCCTGGAGTCCCGGACAGGGGGCCTCTGGGGCCAACGTCCTGACTTTC. Full variable domain (missing parts from reference TRBV30 and TRBJ2-6): SQTIHQWPATLVQPVGSPLSLECTVEGTSNPNLYWYRQAAGRGLQLLFYSVGIGQISSEVPQNLSASRPQDRQFILSSKKLLLSDSGFYLCAWSPGQGASGANVLTFGAGSRLTVL.

About this clone: This sample includes further DNA sequences coding for the same CDR3. The chain employs TRBV6-6 and TRBJ2-2; possible D gene TRBD2, 6 bases. The ends were cut back, 1 base at V and 3 bases at J, with 9 bases in the middle. This CDR3 comprises 15 residues. Germline lookup yields CDR1 MNHNY and CDR2 SVGAGI (reference sequence). CDR3 bases: TGTGCCAGCAGTTACTGGGGAGGTGACACCGGGGAGCTGTTTTTT. It codes for CASSYWGGDTGELFF.

CDR3 sequence: CASSEGGLYGYTF. Written as DNA, the CDR3 is TGTGCCAGCAGTGAGGGCGGACTCTATGGCTACACCTTC. V is TRBV6-1 and J is TRBJ1-2, with D hard to call. The CDR3 loop spans 13 amino acids. V lost 3 bases and J 4 bases, leaving 9 bases between the germline ends. Germline V gene lookup returns CDR1 MNHNS and CDR2 SASEGT.

The chain recombines TRBV2 with TRBJ2-7; D might be TRBD2 (5 bases). The germline V and J ends were trimmed by 7 bases and 8 bases, with 15 bases remaining between them. The V gene's germline CDR1 is SNHLY and CDR2 FYNNEI. The CDR3 spans 12 residues. In DNA form, the CDR3 reads TGTGCCAGCAACGAGGACCGAGGGAAGCAGTACTTC. Its translation is CASNEDRGKQYF.

This rearrangement joins TRBV19 to TRBJ2-2, with D uncertain. CDR1 and CDR2 (germline): LNHDA, SQIVND (reference sequence). CDR3 length: 14 residues. V dropped 3 bases and J dropped 2 bases, with 7 bases sitting between them. The CDR3 sequence is CASSIFRNTGELFF. CDR3 nucleotide sequence: TGTGCCAGTAGTATTTTCAGAAACACCGGGGAGCTGTTTTTT.

This chain's CDR3 is CASSYSIQFNSPLHF. CDR3 in DNA: TGTGCCAGCAGTTACTCGATACAGTTTAATTCACCCCTCCACTTT. The chain employs TRBV6-5 and TRBJ1-6; D unresolved. CDR3 length equals 15 residues. V lost 0 bases, J lost 6 bases, and 9 bases lay in between. CDR1 and CDR2 from the germline V gene are MNHEY and SVGAGI.

The chain has TRBV9 and TRBJ1-2; 7 nucleotides align to TRBD1. CDR1 SGDLS and CDR2 YYNGEE come from the germline V gene. The CDR3 runs 13 residues. J gave up 8 bases and V 5 bases, and 9 bases lay outside the gene matches. The CDR3, as DNA: TGTGCCAGCAGTGCCCTGACAGGGTACGGCTACACCTTC. It yields the protein CASSALTGYGYTF.

The rearrangement links TRBV7-9 to TRBJ2-7, with D unclear. This CDR3 is built from 12 residues. V was trimmed by 1 base and J by 7 bases, leaving 8 bases between them. Germline CDR1 reads SEHNR; CDR2 reads FQNEAQ (reference sequence). In DNA, the CDR3 is TGTGCCAGCAGCTTAGATGGGGTAGAGCAGTACTTC. It yields the protein CASSLDGVEQYF.

The V and J genes are TRBV29-1 and TRBJ1-1; D unresolved. The V end lost 3 bases, the J end lost 0 bases, and 8 bases lay between the germline ends. The CDR3 covers 13 residues. Germline values: CDR1 SQVTM, CDR2 ANQGSEA. The DNA of the CDR3 is TGCAGCGTTGAGCGGCGGCTGAACACTGAAGCTTTCTTT. Translating it yields CSVERRLNTEAFF.

This clone appeared a few times. J is TRBJ2-5 and V is TRBV11-2, with 8 bases that match TRBD1. CDR1 is SGHAT, CDR2 FQNNGV, per germline. CDR3 size: 16 residues. The trim removed 4 bases at V and 2 bases at J, leaving 9 bases unmatched. The CDR3 protein is CASSSEPTGVQETQYF. The CDR3 DNA reads TGTGCCAGCAGCTCCGAACCGACAGGGGTGCAAGAGACCCAGTACTTC.

As for this clone: A single base is all that separates this from a far larger clone, so a read error is likely. The sample has other DNA sequences that encode this CDR3 too. The V call is TRBV5-2, the J call TRBJ2-7; no DNA check was done on the table's D call, TRBD2. TRBV5-2 is recorded as a pseudogene. This CDR3 spans 15 amino acids. The CDR3 DNA reads TGTGCCAGCAGCCCTGTGGAGGAAAGCTCCTACGAGCAGTACTTC. Protein: CASSPVEESSYEQYF.

V and J are TRBV6-6 and TRBJ2-7, with 11 nucleotides matching TRBD2. The length of the CDR3 is 15 residues. With V trimmed by 2 bases and J by 9 bases, 9 bases remained unmatched. CDR1 is MNHNY, CDR2 SVGAGI, per germline (reference sequence). The CDR3 reads CASSYLTSGESGQYF. CDR3 sequence (DNA): TGTGCCAGCAGTTACCTGACTAGCGGGGAATCTGGGCAGTACTTC.

The rearrangement links TRBV6-4 to TRBJ1-1, with D uncertain. There are 13 residues in the CDR3. Deletions cut 5 bases from V and 5 bases from J, with 12 bases between. From germline, CDR1 is MRHNA and CDR2 SNTAGT. The CDR3 region has the DNA TGTGCCAGCAGTATAGAAATGGGGACTGAAGCTTTCTTT. Protein product: CASSIEMGTEAFF.

The chain carries TRBV5-5 and TRBJ2-2; 9 bases are a match to TRBD2. The CDR3 consists of 16 residues. Germline loops: CDR1 SGHKS, CDR2 YYEKEE (reference sequence). Trimming at V came to 1 base and at J to 4 bases, leaving 5 bases not matched to a gene. CDR3 sequence: CASSLSLAGLTGELFF. For the CDR3, the DNA is TGTGCCAGCAGCTTGAGTCTAGCGGGGCTCACCGGGGAGCTGTTTTTT.

This clone was counted a few times. The rearrangement links TRBV5-1 to TRBJ2-7, with TRBD1 matching 9 bases. The CDR3 is 13 amino acids. Germline CDR1 is SGHRS and CDR2 is YFSETQ. The ends lost 4 bases at V and 6 bases at J; junction bases unmatched: 5. The CDR3 here is CASSGTGLVEQYF. In DNA form, the CDR3 reads TGCGCCAGCAGCGGGACAGGGCTTGTCGAGCAGTACTTC.

The chain has TRBV29-1 and TRBJ1-2; the D gene is possibly TRBD1 (5 bases). The CDR3 contains 11 residues. Trimming shortened V by 5 bases and J by 4 bases, and 8 bases separated the two germline ends. CDR1 is SQVTM and CDR2 is ANQGSEA in the germline V gene. The CDR3 region has the DNA TGCAGCGTTTCCAGGGTCTATGGCTACACCTTC. It translates to CSVSRVYGYTF.

The chain combines TRBV7-7 with TRBJ2-1; TRBD1 aligns across 7 bases. Germline V gene sequence: CDR1 SSHAT, CDR2 FNYEAQ (reference sequence). Losses at the gene ends were 8 bases for V and 6 bases for J; bases not matched to a gene: 10. The length of the CDR3 is 14 residues. The CDR3 DNA follows: TGTGCCAGCGGCCCGCCGACAGGGAGCAATGAGCAGTTCTTC. It codes for CASGPPTGSNEQFF.

The V gene is TRBV7-6, the J gene TRBJ1-1; TRBD1 matches at 9 bases. Trimming removed 4 bases from V and 6 bases from J; junction bases left unmatched: 6. Germline V gives CDR1 SGHVS, CDR2 FNYEAQ. The CDR3 sequence is 14 residues long. CDR3 loop: CASSSKQGASEAFF. DNA for the CDR3: TGTGCCAGCAGCTCGAAACAGGGGGCCTCTGAAGCTTTCTTT. Full variable domain (rest looked up from reference TRBV7-6 and TRBJ1-1): GAGVSQSPRYKVTKRGQDVALRCDPISGHVSLYWYRQALGQGPEFLTYFNYEAQQDKSGLPNDRFSAERPEGSISTLTIQRTEQRDSAMYRCASSSKQGASEAFFGQGTRLTVV.

V and J are TRBV2 and TRBJ1-1; D perhaps matches TRBD1 (5 bases). The CDR3 has 11 residues. Per germline, CDR1 SNHLY and CDR2 FYNNEI. CDR3 protein: CAGGVNTEAFF. Here the CDR3 DNA reads TGTGCGGGGGGAGTAAACACTGAAGCTTTCTTT.

The chain uses TRBV5-1 and TRBJ2-7, with 8 bases lining up with TRBD1. The J segment lost 3 bases and the V segment lost 1 base, leaving 6 bases of the junction unmatched. The V gene's germline CDR1 is SGHRS and CDR2 YFSETQ. The CDR3 loop spans 15 amino acids. The chain's CDR3 is CASSLNTGGGYEQYF. Here the CDR3 DNA reads TGCGCCAGCAGCTTGAATACAGGGGGTGGCTACGAGCAGTACTTC.